Following are 23 T cell receptor beta chains from one sample sequenced in a study of T cell responses to AZD1222 COVID-19 vaccine (dated by TCRdb to the early 2020s). The library was made by the immunoSEQ multiplex PCR assay. Drawn from immuneACCESS, this table holds only the in-frame rearrangements with V and J called that TCRdb kept. Clones are partly lost; checked studies trace under half to an unresolved V gene and leave the rest unexplained. Here the sample has about 140,000 clones; around 92% occur a single time. Around 3.5% of the sample lies in the top ten. The sample's time point label is to be understood as: about 28 days (+/-7) after the second vaccine dose. The sample here was peripheral blood, taken 28 days after the second AZD1222 dose. These receptors all come from an adult who received the AZD1222 COVID-19 vaccine.

The chain recombines TRBV24-1 with TRBJ2-1; 9 bases fit TRBD2. The CDR3 has 17 residues. Looked up from germline, CDR1 is KGHDR and CDR2 is SFDVKD. Trimming at V came to 3 bases and at J to 9 bases, leaving 14 bases not matched to a gene. The CDR3 DNA sequence: TGTGCCACCAGTGATATTGGGCTAGCGGGAAAGACCAGTGAGCAGTTCTTC. Protein: CATSDIGLAGKTSEQFF.

As to this clone: The conserved phenylalanine or tryptophan is not found at the CDR3 terminus, so this likely reflects a read error. No DNA is shown, since the ends of the CDR3 on it are uncertain; the CDR3 is the one TCRdb lists. The gene calls are TRBV6-5 and TRBJ2-7. Inclusive of both ends, the CDR3 amounts to 13 amino acids. Germline V gene lookup returns CDR1 MNHEY and CDR2 SVGAGI. The CDR3: CASSLGFGGPIPA.

The chain carries TRBV5-1 and TRBJ1-2; TRBD1 matches 7 bases. Germline CDR1 SGHRS, CDR2 YFSETQ. Unmatched junction bases numbered 5, after V lost 1 base and J lost 2 bases. This CDR3 spans 15 amino acids. CDR3 in DNA: TGCGCCAGCAGCTTGAGGGGGGGACAGAACTATGGCTACACCTTC. Translation: CASSLRGGQNYGYTF.

J is TRBJ2-3 and V is TRBV12-3 or TRBV12-4; D assignment may be TRBD1 or TRBD2 (5 bases each). V gave up 3 bases and J gave up 5 bases, with 9 bases separating them. CDR3 size: 13 residues. The CDR3 reads CASSFTGLDTQYF. CDR3 DNA: TGTGCCAGCAGTTTTACGGGGCTAGATACGCAGTATTTT.

The chain couples TRBV5-1 to TRBJ1-4; 9 nucleotides align to TRBD1. Trimming cost V 0 bases and J 2 bases; bases outside gene matches: 2. Germline loops: CDR1 SGHRS, CDR2 YFSETQ. CDR3 length: 16 amino acids. The CDR3 region is CASSLGQGGTNEKLFF. In DNA, the CDR3 is TGCGCCAGCAGCTTGGGACAGGGGGGCACTAATGAAAAACTGTTTTTT.

V gene TRBV6-5 combines with J gene TRBJ1-5; D unclear. Looked up from germline, CDR1 is MNHEY and CDR2 is SVGAGI. The CDR3 length is 15 residues. V lost 2 bases and J 1 base, leaving 9 bases between the germline ends. Written as DNA, the CDR3 is TGTGCCAGCAGTTACGGCCACGGGAGCAATCAGCCCCAGCATTTT. It codes for CASSYGHGSNQPQHF.

The chain recombines TRBV18 with TRBJ1-2; D may be TRBD1 (5 bases). This CDR3 has 13 amino acids. Germline CDR1 KGHSH, CDR2 LQKENI. Deletions cut 2 bases from V and 8 bases from J, with 12 bases between. CDR3 protein: CASSPRQWDGYTF. The CDR3 DNA is TGTGCCAGCTCACCAAGGCAGTGGGACGGCTACACCTTC.

The chain uses TRBV11-2 and TRBJ2-2, with D possibly being TRBD2 (5 bases). Germline V gene sequence: CDR1 SGHAT, CDR2 FQNNGV. The CDR3 runs 16 residues. V was trimmed by 4 bases and J by 5 bases, leaving 17 bases between them. The CDR3 bases are TGTGCCAGCAGCTCGACGAGCGGCGTGGGAACCGGGGAGCTGTTTTTT. The encoded protein is CASSSTSGVGTGELFF.

V is TRBV12-3 or TRBV12-4 and J is TRBJ1-1; perhaps TRBD1 as D (5 bases). The CDR3 runs 13 residues. Trimming took 4 bases from V and 2 from J, leaving 8 bases between them. As DNA, the CDR3 is TGTGCCAGCAGTTGGGGACGCAACACTGAAGCTTTCTTT. This translates into CASSWGRNTEAFF.

The rearrangement joins TRBV5-1 to TRBJ1-2; 8 bases align to TRBD1. The CDR3 spans 15 residues. Losses at the gene ends were 4 bases for V and 0 bases for J; bases not matched to a gene: 5. Per germline, CDR1 SGHRS and CDR2 YFSETQ. The CDR3 DNA is TGCGCCAGCAGCACCCCGGGACAGGCTAACTATGGCTACACCTTC. Residues: CASSTPGQANYGYTF.

The chain is built from TRBV9 and TRBJ1-1, with D possibly being TRBD1 (6 bases). The germline gives CDR1 SGDLS, CDR2 YYNGEE. This CDR3 region has 15 residues. Trimming left V 0 bases short and J 5 bases short, with 14 bases between. This chain's CDR3 is CASSVVGGPRTEAFF. Written as DNA, the CDR3 is TGTGCCAGCAGCGTAGTTGGGGGGCCGCGGACTGAAGCTTTCTTT.

The chain has TRBV28 and TRBJ2-7; 7 bases are a match to TRBD1. The CDR3 is 14 residues long. CDR1 MDHEN and CDR2 SYDVKM come from the germline V gene. V trimming: 2 bases; J trimming: 4 bases; junction bases outside the gene matches: 5. The CDR3 protein is CASSLRQGRYEQYF. For the CDR3, the DNA is TGTGCCAGCAGTTTACGACAGGGCCGATACGAGCAGTACTTC.

This chain uses TRBV7-9 with TRBJ2-3, with TRBD2 matching 8 bases. The V gene end was trimmed by 0 bases and the J gene end by 3 bases; junction bases not matched to a gene: 2. CDR1 is SEHNR, CDR2 FQNEAQ, per germline (reference sequence). The CDR3 consists of 15 residues. The CDR3 loop is CASSLAGTRTDTQYF. CDR3 DNA sequence: TGTGCCAGCAGCTTAGCCGGGACTAGAACAGATACGCAGTATTTT.

This rearrangement joins TRBV24-1 to TRBJ1-1; weak D call: TRBD1 (6 bases). CDR1 is KGHDR and CDR2 is SFDVKD in the germline V gene. V gave up 4 bases and J gave up 4 bases, with 18 bases separating them. The CDR3 has 16 residues. The CDR3 nucleotides are TGTGCCACCAGTGACCGACGGGTACAGGGCGGCACTGAAGCTTTCTTT. Its protein product is CATSDRRVQGGTEAFF.

The chain combines TRBV6-6 with TRBJ1-1; D is unclear. Germline V gene data show CDR1 as MNHNY and CDR2 as SVGAGI (reference sequence). V was cut by 0 bases and J by 0 bases, with 8 bases left in between. CDR3 size: 15 residues. In nucleotides, the CDR3 is TGTGCCAGCAGTTACTCGAGGACGGTGAACACTGAAGCTTTCTTT. It is translated as CASSYSRTVNTEAFF.

The genes are TRBV7-2 and TRBJ1-2; D unresolved. Trimming removed 5 bases from V and 11 bases from J, with 15 bases in between. Germline V CDR1 and CDR2: SGHTA, FQGNSA. The CDR3 runs to 12 residues. The CDR3 DNA sequence: TGTGCCAGCAGCCTACATGAAATGGGATACACCTTC. This encodes CASSLHEMGYTF.

The chain joins TRBV18 to TRBJ1-1; tentatively, D is TRBD1 (6 bases). The germline V gene has CDR1 KGHSH and CDR2 LQKENI. The CDR3 runs to 14 residues. The V gene lost 3 bases and the J gene lost 3 bases, with 11 bases spanning the gap. The CDR3 region is CASSPTGTDTEAFF. The CDR3 region has the DNA TGTGCCAGCTCACCTACAGGGACGGACACTGAAGCTTTCTTT.

V gene TRBV28 combines with J gene TRBJ2-1, with no clear D. CDR1 and CDR2 (germline): MDHEN, SYDVKM. Trimming cost V 7 bases and J 3 bases, with 7 bases left between them. This CDR3 has 12 amino acids. DNA of the CDR3: TGTGCCAGCAAACACCTCTACAATGAGCAGTTCTTC. It yields the protein CASKHLYNEQFF. Full variable domain (rest looked up from reference TRBV28 and TRBJ2-1): DVKVTQSSRYLVKRTGEKVFLECVQDMDHENMFWYRQDPGLGLRLIYFSYDVKMKEKGDIPEGYSVSREKKERFSLILESASTNQTSMYLCASKHLYNEQFFGPGTRLTVL.

This chain joins TRBV7-3 and TRBJ1-2; D remains ambiguous. Between the trimmed V and J ends, which lost 2 bases and 8 bases, there was a span of 21 bases. Germline V lookup: CDR1 SGHTA, CDR2 FQGTGA. The CDR3 is 16 amino acids. For the CDR3, the DNA is TGTGCCAGCAGCTTAGAGCCCGGAAGGGTGAATTTGGGCTACACCTTC. This encodes CASSLEPGRVNLGYTF.

This rearrangement joins TRBV19 to TRBJ2-3, with D unresolved. The germline V gene has CDR1 LNHDA and CDR2 SQIVND (reference sequence). CDR3 length equals 15 residues. The ends were cut back, 6 bases at V and 0 bases at J, with 13 bases in the middle. The CDR3 coding sequence is TGTGCCAGTAGCAGCCAGCAGGCGAGCACAGATACGCAGTATTTT. Translated, it gives CASSSQQASTDTQYF.

This sequence joins TRBV5-4 and TRBJ2-1; 11 bases line up with TRBD2. V gave up 0 bases and J gave up 1 base; unmatched junction bases: 3. This CDR3 is 17 amino acids long. Germline lookup yields CDR1 SGHNT and CDR2 YYREEE (reference sequence). The CDR3 sequence is CASSLVAGGGSYNEQFF. CDR3 DNA sequence: TGTGCCAGCAGCTTGGTAGCGGGAGGGGGGTCCTACAATGAGCAGTTCTTC.

CDR3 sequence (DNA): TGTGCCAGTAGGGGACTAGCGGGAGTCGACACCGGGGAGCTGTTTTTT. It encodes CASRGLAGVDTGELFF. This chain joins TRBV19 and TRBJ2-2, with 14 bases matching TRBD2. The CDR3 has 16 residues. Trimming took 6 bases from V and 3 from J; bases not matched to a gene: 3. Germline CDR1 reads LNHDA; CDR2 reads SQIVND (reference sequence).

This clone showed up just once. This sequence joins TRBV28 and TRBJ1-6; possibly TRBD1 for D (6 bases). The CDR3 sequence is 14 residues long. V lost 1 base and J lost 13, with 14 bases in between. The V gene's germline CDR1 is MDHEN and CDR2 SYDVKM. Written as DNA, the CDR3 is TGTGCCAGCAGTTTATCAGAGGACAGTCGTCCCCTCCACTTT. Encoded protein: CASSLSEDSRPLHF.